This record covers a single T cell receptor (beta chain). Both 60 Vbeta primers and 13 Jbeta primers went into the PCR. TCRdb keeps only in-frame clones here, not all; method: immunoSEQ multiplex PCR. The sample contains around 100,000 clones, around 10% of which appear only once. J was trimmed by 3 bases and V by 1 base; bases with no gene match: 2. CDR3 length: 15 amino acids. Germline CDR1 SGHTA, CDR2 FQGTGA. These data come from a study of cytomegalovirus exposure and HLA in healthy donors. J is TRBJ2-3 and V is TRBV7-3, with 9 bases matching TRBD2. The source of this sequence is a man aged 35-49 years in good health and CMV-seropositive. The sequencing input was PBMCs. CDR3 in DNA: TGTGCCAGCAGCTTAATCACTAGCGGGACAGATACGCAGTATTTT. It yields the protein CASSLITSGTDTQYF. The full variable domain, rest sourced from reference TRBV7-3 and TRBJ2-3, is GAGVSQTPSNKVTEKGKYVELRCDPISGHTALYWYRQSLGQGPEFLIYFQGTGAADDSGLPNDRFFAVRPEGSVSTLKIQRTERGDSAVYLCASSLITSGTDTQYFGPGTRLTVL.